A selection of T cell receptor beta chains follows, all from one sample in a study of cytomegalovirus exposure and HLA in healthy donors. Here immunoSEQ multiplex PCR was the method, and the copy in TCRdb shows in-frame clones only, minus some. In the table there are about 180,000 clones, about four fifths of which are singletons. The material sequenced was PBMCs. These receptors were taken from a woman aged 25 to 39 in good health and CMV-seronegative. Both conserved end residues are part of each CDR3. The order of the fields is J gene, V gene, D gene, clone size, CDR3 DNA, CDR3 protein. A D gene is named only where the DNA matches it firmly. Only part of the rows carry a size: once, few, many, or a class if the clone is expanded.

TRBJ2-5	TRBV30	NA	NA	TGTGCCTGGGATCGAAGGGGGGAGACCCAGTACTTC	CAWDRRGETQYF
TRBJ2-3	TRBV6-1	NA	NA	TGTGCCAGCAGTGGTGACAAACACACAGATACGCAGTATTTT	CASSGDKHTDTQYF
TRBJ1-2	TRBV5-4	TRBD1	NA	TGTGCCAGCAGCTCGGACAGGGAAGGACGTGGCTACACCTTC	CASSSDREGRGYTF
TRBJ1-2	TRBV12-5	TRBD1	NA	TGTGCTAGTGGCCCCGACAGGGTAATTATCCATGGCTACACCTTC	CASGPDRVIIHGYTF
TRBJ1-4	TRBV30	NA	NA	TGTGCCTCTTTCCGGGGGGCTAATGAAAAACTGTTTTTT	CASFRGANEKLFF
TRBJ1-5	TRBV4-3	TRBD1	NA	TGCGCCAGCAGCCCAGGACAGGGTAGCAATCAGCCCCAGCATTTT	CASSPGQGSNQPQHF
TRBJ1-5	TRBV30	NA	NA	TGTGCCTGGAGTAAAGGAAGGGGTCAGCCCCAGCATTTT	CAWSKGRGQPQHF
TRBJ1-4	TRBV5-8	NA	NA	TGTGCCAGCAGCTTGGTCTGGGGCGAAGGGGAAAAACTGTTTTTT	CASSLVWGEGEKLFF
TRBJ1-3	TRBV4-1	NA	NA	TGCGCCAGCAGCCAAGACCCCTTTGCTGGAAACACCATATATTTT	CASSQDPFAGNTIYF
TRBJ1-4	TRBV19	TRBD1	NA	TGTGCCAGTAGTAGCACAGGGGAGGATGAAAAACTGTTTTTT	CASSSTGEDEKLFF
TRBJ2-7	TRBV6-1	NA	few	TGTGCCAGCAGTGAATTGGGAAGGCAGGGGCAGTACTTC	CASSELGRQGQYF
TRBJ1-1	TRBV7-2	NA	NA	TGTGCCAGCAGCTTAGACGTCCGCAGGGCTGGGACTGAAGCTTTCTTT	CASSLDVRRAGTEAFF
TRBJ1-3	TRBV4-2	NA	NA	TGTGCCAGCAGCCGGGACTTCGCGGGGGTCTATGGAAACACCATATATTTT	CASSRDFAGVYGNTIYF
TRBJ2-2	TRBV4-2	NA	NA	TGTGCCAGCAGCCAAGATCACAGGGAGATAACCGGGGAGCTGTTTTTT	CASSQDHREITGELFF
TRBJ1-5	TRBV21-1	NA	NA	TGTGCCAGCAGCGAACCTACAGTGTGCCCTTCAAGCAATCAGCCCCAGCATTTT	CASSEPTVCPSSNQPQHF
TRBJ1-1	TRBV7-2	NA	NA	TGTGCCAGCAGCTTAAATAGGGGGGGGATGGCTGAAGCTTTCTTT	CASSLNRGGMAEAFF
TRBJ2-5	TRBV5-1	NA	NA	TGCGCCAGCAGCTTGGGTGCGCTCCCCCAAGAGACCCAGTACTTC	CASSLGALPQETQYF
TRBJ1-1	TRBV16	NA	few	TGTGCCAGCAGCCCCCGCATGGGGGGTCACGTTGAAGCTTTCTTT	CASSPRMGGHVEAFF
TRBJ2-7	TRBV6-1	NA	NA	TGTGCCAGCAGTGAATGGGGCAGATCCTACGAGCAGTACTTC	CASSEWGRSYEQYF
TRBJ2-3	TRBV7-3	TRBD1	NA	TGTGCCAGCAGCCGGACAGGGAGTAGCACAGATACGCAGTATTTT	CASSRTGSSTDTQYF
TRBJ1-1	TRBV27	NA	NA	TGTGCCAGCAGTTTCTCGGGTAGCTTCGCTGAAGCTTTCTTT	CASSFSGSFAEAFF
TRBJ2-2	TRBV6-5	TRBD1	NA	TGTGCCAGCAAACAGGGGGCCACCGGGGAGCTGTTTTTT	CASKQGATGELFF
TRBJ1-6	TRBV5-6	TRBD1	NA	TGTGCCAGCAGACGCGACAGGGGGCGGGATAATTCACCCCTCCACTTT	CASRRDRGRDNSPLHF
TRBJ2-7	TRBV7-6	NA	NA	TGTGCCAGCAGCTTTGGAGGGCACGAGCAGTACTTC	CASSFGGHEQYF
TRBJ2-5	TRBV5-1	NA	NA	TGCGCCAGCAGCATCATCCCGGGACAAGGGGAAGAGACCCAGTACTTC	CASSIIPGQGEETQYF
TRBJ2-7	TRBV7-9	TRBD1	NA	TGTGCCAGCAGCAACTACAGGGGGCCCGCCGACCTTTCGTCCTACGAGCAGTACTTC	CASSNYRGPADLSSYEQYF
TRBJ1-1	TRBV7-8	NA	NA	TGTGCCAGCACTAGTAGTTCGAGCTCTCACGTCGGAGCTTTCTTT	CASTSSSSSHVGAFF
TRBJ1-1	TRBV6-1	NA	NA	TGTGCCAGCAGGCGACAGCAGTTGAACACTGAAGCTTTCTTT	CASRRQQLNTEAFF
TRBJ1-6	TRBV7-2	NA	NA	TGTGCCAGCAGCTTAGCTCGGCAGGGATATTCACCCCTCCACTTT	CASSLARQGYSPLHF